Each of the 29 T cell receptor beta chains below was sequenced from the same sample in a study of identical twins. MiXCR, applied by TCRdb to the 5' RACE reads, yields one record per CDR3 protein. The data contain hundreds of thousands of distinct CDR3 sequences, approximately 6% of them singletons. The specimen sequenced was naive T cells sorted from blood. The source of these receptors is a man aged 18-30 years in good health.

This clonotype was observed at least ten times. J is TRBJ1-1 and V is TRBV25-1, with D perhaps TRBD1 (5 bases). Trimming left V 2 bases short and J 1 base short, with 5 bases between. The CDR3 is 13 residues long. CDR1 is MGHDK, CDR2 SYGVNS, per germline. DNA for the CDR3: TGTGCCAGCAGTGAAAGGGGGAACACTGAAGCTTTCTTT. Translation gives CASSERGNTEAFF.

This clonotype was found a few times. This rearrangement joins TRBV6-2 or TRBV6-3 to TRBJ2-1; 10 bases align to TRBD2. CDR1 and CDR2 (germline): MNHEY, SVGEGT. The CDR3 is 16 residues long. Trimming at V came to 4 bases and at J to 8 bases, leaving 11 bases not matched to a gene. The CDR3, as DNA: TGTGCCAGCAGTTTTGACCTAGCGGGAGCGACCTATGAGCAGTTCTTC. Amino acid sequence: CASSFDLAGATYEQFF.

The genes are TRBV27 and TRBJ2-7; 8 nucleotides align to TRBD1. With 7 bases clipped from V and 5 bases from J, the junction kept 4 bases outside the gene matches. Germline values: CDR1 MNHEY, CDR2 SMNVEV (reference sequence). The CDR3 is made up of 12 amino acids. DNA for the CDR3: TGTGCCAGCACCACAGGGGGTCACGAGCAGTACTTC. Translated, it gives CASTTGGHEQYF.

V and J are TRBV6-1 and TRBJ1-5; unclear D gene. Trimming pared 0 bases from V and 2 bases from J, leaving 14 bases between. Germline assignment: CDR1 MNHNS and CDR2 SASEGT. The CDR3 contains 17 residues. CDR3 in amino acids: CASSEAPNSGGNQPQHF. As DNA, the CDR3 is TGTGCCAGCAGTGAAGCGCCGAACTCCGGGGGCAATCAGCCCCAGCATTTT.

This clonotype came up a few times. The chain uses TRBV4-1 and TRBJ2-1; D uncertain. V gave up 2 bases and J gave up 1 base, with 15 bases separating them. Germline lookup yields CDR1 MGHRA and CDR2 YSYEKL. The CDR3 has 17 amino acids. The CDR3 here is CASSQSGSDTSYNEQFF. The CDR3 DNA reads TGCGCCAGCAGCCAATCAGGATCTGACACTTCCTACAATGAGCAGTTCTTC.

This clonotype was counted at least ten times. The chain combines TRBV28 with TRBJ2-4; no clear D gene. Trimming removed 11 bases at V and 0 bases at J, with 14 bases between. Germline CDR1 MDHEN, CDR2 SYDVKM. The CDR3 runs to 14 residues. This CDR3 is CASAAWRAKNIQYF. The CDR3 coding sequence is TGTGCCTCCGCGGCTTGGAGAGCCAAAAACATTCAGTACTTC.

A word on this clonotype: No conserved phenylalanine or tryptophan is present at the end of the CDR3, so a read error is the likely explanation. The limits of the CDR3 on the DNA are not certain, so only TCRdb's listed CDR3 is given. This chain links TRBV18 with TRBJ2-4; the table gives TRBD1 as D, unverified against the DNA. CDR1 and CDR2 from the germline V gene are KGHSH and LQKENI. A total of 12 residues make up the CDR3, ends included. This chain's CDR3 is CASSTQGVGEYS.

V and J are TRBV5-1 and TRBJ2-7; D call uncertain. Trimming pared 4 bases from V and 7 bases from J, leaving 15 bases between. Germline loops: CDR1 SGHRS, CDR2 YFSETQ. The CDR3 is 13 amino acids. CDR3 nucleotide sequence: TGCGCCAGCAGCACCTTCACGGGTGCAGAGCAGTACTTC. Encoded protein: CASSTFTGAEQYF.

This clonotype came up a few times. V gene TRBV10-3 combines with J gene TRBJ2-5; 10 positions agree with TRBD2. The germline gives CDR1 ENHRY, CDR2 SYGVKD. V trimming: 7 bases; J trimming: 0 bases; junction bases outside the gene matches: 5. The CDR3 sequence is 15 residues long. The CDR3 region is CAITTAGGYQETQYF. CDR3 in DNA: TGTGCCATCACCACAGCGGGGGGGTACCAAGAGACCCAGTACTTC.

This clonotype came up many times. CDR3 coding DNA: TGCAGTGCAAAACGGACCAACTCGGAGCAGTTCTTC. Translated: CSAKRTNSEQFF. The V gene is TRBV20-1, the J gene TRBJ2-1; D call uncertain. Germline-derived CDR1 and CDR2 are DFQATT and SNEGSKA (reference sequence). Trimming removed 6 bases from V and 10 bases from J, with 16 bases in between. CDR3 length equals 12 residues.

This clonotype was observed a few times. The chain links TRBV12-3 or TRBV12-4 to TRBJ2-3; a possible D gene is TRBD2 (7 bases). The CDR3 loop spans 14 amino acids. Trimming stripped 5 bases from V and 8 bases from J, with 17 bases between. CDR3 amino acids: CASSTGGNRATQYF. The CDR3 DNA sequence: TGTGCCAGCAGTACCGGGGGGAACAGGGCTACGCAGTATTTT.

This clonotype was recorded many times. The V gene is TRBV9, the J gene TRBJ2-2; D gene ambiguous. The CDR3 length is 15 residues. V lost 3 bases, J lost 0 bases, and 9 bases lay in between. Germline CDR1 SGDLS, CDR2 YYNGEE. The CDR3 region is CASSGNGANTGELFF. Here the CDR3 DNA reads TGTGCCAGCAGCGGAAACGGCGCGAACACCGGGGAGCTGTTTTTT.

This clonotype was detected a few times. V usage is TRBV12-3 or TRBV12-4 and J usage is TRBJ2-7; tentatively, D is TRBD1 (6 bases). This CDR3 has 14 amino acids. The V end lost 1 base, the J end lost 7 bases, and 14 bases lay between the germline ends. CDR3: CASSLGAGTREQYF. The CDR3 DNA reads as TGTGCCAGCAGTTTAGGAGCCGGGACAAGGGAGCAGTACTTC.

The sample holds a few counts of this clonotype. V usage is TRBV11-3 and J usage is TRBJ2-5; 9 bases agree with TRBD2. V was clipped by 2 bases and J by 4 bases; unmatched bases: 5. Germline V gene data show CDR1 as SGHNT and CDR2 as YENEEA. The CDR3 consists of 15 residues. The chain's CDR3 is CASSLLVSGRETQYF. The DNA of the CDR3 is TGTGCCAGCAGCTTATTGGTTAGCGGGAGAGAGACCCAGTACTTC.

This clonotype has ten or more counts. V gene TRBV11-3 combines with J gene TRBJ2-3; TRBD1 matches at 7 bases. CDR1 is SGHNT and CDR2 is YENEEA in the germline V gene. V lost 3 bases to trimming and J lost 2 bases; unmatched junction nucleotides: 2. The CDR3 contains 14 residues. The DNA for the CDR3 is TGTGCCAGCAGCTTGGGACAGCCCACAGATACGCAGTATTTT. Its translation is CASSLGQPTDTQYF.

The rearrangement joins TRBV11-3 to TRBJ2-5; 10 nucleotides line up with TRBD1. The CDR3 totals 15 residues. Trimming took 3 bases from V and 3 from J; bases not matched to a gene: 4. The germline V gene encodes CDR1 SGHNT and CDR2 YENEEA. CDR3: CASSFGGTGEETQYF. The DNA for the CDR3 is TGTGCCAGCAGCTTTGGGGGGACAGGGGAAGAGACCCAGTACTTC.

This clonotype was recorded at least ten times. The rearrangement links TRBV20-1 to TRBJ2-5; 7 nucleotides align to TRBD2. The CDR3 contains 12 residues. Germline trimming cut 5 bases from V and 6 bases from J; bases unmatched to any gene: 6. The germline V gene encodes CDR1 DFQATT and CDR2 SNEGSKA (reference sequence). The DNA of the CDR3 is TGCAGTGCTCCCGGGACTAAAAAGACCCAGTACTTC. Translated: CSAPGTKKTQYF.

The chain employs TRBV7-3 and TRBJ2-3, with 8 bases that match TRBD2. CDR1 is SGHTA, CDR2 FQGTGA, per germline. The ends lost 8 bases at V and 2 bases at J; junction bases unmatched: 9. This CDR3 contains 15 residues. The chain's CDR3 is CASRLTSATTDTQYF. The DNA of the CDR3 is TGTGCCAGCCGTCTGACTAGCGCGACCACAGATACGCAGTATTTT.

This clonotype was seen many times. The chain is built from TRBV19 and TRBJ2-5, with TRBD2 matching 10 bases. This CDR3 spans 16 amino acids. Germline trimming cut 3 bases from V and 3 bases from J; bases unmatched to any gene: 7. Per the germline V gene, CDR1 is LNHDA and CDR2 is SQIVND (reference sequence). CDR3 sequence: CASSMVAGGPEETQYF. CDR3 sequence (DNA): TGTGCCAGTAGTATGGTAGCGGGAGGCCCCGAAGAGACCCAGTACTTC.

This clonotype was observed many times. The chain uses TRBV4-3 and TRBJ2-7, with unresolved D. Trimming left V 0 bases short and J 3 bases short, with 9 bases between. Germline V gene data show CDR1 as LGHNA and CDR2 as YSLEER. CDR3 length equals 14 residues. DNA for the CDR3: TGCGCCAGCAGCCAAGATCGGGTAGGCTACGAGCAGTACTTC. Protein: CASSQDRVGYEQYF.

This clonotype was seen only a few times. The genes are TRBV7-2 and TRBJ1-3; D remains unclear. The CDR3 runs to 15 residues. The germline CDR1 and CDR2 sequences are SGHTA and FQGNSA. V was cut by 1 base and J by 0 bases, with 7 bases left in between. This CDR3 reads CASSLVASSGNTIYF. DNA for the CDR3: TGTGCCAGCAGCTTAGTTGCAAGCTCTGGAAACACCATATATTTT.

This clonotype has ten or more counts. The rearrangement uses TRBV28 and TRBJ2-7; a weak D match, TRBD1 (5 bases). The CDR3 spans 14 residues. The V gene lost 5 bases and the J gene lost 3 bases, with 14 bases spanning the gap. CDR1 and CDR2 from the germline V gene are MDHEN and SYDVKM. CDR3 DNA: TGTGCCAGCAGTCCGACAGTGTCGGTCTACGAGCAGTACTTC. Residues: CASSPTVSVYEQYF.

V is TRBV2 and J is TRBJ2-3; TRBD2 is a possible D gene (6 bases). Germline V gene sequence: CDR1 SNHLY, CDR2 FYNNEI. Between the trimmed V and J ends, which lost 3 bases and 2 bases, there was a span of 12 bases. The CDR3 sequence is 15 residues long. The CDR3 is CASSDGLRATDTQYF. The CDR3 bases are TGTGCCAGCAGTGACGGACTAAGGGCCACAGATACGCAGTATTTT. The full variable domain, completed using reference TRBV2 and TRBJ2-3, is EPEVTQTPSHQVTQMGQEVILRCVPISNHLYFYWYRQILGQKVEFLVSFYNNEISEKSEIFDDQFSVERPDGSNFTLKIRSTKLEDSAMYFCASSDGLRATDTQYFGPGTRLTVL.

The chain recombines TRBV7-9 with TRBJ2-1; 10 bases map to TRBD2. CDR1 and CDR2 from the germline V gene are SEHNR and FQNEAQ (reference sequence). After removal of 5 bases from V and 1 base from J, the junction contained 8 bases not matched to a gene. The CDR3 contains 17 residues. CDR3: CASSVLKTSGSYNEQFF. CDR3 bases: TGTGCCAGCAGCGTATTAAAGACTAGCGGGTCCTACAATGAGCAGTTCTTC. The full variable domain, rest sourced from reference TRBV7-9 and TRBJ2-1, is DTGVSQNPRHKITKRGQNVTFRCDPISEHNRLYWYRQTLGQGPEFLTYFQNEAQLEKSRLLSDRFSAERPKGSFSTLEIQRTEQGDSAMYLCASSVLKTSGSYNEQFFGPGTRLTVL.

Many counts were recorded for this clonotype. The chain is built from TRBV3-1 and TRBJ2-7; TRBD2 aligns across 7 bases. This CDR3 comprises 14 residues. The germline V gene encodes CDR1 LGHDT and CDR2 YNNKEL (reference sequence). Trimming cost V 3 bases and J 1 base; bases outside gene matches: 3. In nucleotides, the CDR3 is TGTGCCAGCAGCCAGAGCGGGACTTCCTACGAGCAGTACTTC. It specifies CASSQSGTSYEQYF.

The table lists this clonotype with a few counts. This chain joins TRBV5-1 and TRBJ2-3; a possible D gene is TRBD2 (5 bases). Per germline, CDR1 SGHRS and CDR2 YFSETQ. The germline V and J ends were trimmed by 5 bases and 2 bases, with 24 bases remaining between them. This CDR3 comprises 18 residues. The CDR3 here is CASRDRKSRAEITDTQYF. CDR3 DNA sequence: TGCGCCAGCAGGGATCGGAAATCGAGAGCGGAAATCACAGATACGCAGTATTTT.

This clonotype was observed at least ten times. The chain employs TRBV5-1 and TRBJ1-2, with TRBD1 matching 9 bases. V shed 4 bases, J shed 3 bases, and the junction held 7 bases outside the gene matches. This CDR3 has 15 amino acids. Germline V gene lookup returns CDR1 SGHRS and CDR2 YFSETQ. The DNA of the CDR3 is TGCGCCAGCAGCACCGGGACAGGGCGCGACTATGGCTACACCTTC. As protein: CASSTGTGRDYGYTF.

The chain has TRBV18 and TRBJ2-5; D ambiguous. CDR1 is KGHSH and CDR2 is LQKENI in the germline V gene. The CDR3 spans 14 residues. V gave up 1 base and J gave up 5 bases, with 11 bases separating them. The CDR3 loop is CASSPLTGSETQYF. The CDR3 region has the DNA TGTGCCAGCTCACCACTGACGGGTTCGGAGACCCAGTACTTC.

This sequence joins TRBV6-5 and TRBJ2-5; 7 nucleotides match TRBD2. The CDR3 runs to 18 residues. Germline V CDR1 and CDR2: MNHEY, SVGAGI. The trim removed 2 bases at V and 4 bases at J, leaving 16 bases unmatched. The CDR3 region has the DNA TGTGCCAGCAGTTACCCTTTGGGTGCTAGCGGAGGGGTAGAGACCCAGTACTTC. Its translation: CASSYPLGASGGVETQYF.